This T cell receptor beta chain derives from a study of identifying expanded T cells in peripheral blood. Germline loops: CDR1 LNHDA, CDR2 SQIVND (reference sequence). This CDR3 region has 12 residues. V dropped 6 bases and J dropped 6; count of bases not matched to a gene: 0. The repertoire was sequenced with immunoSEQ multiplex PCR; TCRdb's copy has only in-frame clones and lacks some. Of some 78,000 clones in the sample, 88% were seen once. The chain joins TRBV19 to TRBJ1-5; 9 bases fit TRBD1. What was sequenced was blood. The TCR was taken from a person aged 18-69 years in good health. Written as DNA, the CDR3 is TGTGCCAGTAGGACAGGGGGTCAGCCCCAGCATTTT. As protein: CASRTGGQPQHF.